Listed below are T cell receptor beta chains from one sample, sequenced in a study of breast tumors, draining lymph nodes, adjacent tissues. TCRdb reprocessed the multiplex PCR reads via MiXCR and lists one record per CDR3 protein. The sample holds under 250,000 distinct CDR3 sequences, about 34% seen once. Sequences were obtained from axillary lymph node tissue. The receptors come from a female donor with breast cancer. Some clones in this sample may be carry-over from other donors' samples. The CDR3 runs from the conserved cysteine through the conserved F or W. A D gene is named only where the DNA matches it firmly. For some rows the clone size is stated as once, few or many, or as a class when expanded; others skip it.

J: TRBJ1-5; D: .; size: once; V: TRBV7-2; DNA: TGTGCCAGCAGCTTAGGCCGGGGTGGTGAGCAGCCCCAGCATTTT; CDR3: CASSLGRGGEQPQHF
J: TRBJ2-3; D: TRBD1; size: once; V: TRBV5-8; DNA: TGTGCCAGCAGCTCGGGGACAGGGTTCACAGATACGCAGTATTTT; CDR3: CASSSGTGFTDTQYF
J: TRBJ2-5; D: TRBD2; size: .; V: TRBV5-5; DNA: TGTGCCAGCACCGAAACGCCGGGACTAGCGAAAGAGACCCAGTACTTC; CDR3: CASTETPGLAKETQYF
J: TRBJ2-3; D: .; size: many; V: TRBV12-3/TRBV12-4; DNA: TGTGCCAGCAGCGGCCCCACAGATACGCAGTATTTT; CDR3: CASSGPTDTQYF
J: TRBJ1-6; D: .; size: many; V: TRBV18; DNA: TGTGCCAGCTCACCAGGGGATTCACCCCTCCACTTT; CDR3: CASSPGDSPLHF
J: TRBJ1-6; D: .; size: many; V: TRBV15; DNA: TGTGCCACCAGCAGAGGTAGGGGGGTAGGTTCACCCCTCCACTTT; CDR3: CATSRGRGVGSPLHF
J: TRBJ2-2; D: .; size: .; V: TRBV20-1; DNA: TGCAGTGCTATACGGGGTAGCGGCACCGGGGAGCTGTTTTTT; CDR3: CSAIRGSGTGELFF
J: TRBJ2-7; D: TRBD2; size: many; V: TRBV19; DNA: TGTGCCAGTAGTCTAGCGGCATCAGACTACGAGCAGTACTTC; CDR3: CASSLAASDYEQYF
J: TRBJ1-1; D: TRBD1; size: .; V: TRBV5-4; DNA: TGTGCCAGCAGCTTAACGGGGACAGGGAACACTGAAGCTTTCTTT; CDR3: CASSLTGTGNTEAFF
J: TRBJ1-5; D: .; size: .; V: TRBV20-1; DNA: TGCAGTGCTAGACGCCGCACAGGGTATGATCAGCCCCAGCATTTT; CDR3: CSARRRTGYDQPQHF